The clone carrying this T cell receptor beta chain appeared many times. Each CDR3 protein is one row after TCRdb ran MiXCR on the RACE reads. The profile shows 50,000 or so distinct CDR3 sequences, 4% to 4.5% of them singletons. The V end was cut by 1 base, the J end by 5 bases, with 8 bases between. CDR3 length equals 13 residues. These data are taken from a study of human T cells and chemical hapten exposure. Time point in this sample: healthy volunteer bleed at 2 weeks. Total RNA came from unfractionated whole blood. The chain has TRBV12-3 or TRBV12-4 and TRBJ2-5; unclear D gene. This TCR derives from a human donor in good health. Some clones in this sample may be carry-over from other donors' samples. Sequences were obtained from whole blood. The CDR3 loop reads CASSLDGLETQYF. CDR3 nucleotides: TGTGCCAGCAGTTTAGATGGTTTGGAGACCCAGTACTTC.